The source of this T cell receptor (beta chain) is a study of T-cell reconstitution after alpha-beta-depleted transplantation in children. Notes on the study in general: After one year, T-cell counts and TCRbeta diversity mostly came from new T cells. Where some patients showed high TCRbeta diversity at day 60, it came from recipient T cells and thymic progenitors that had survived.

Unique molecular identifiers were incorporated into the prepared TCRbeta library. TCRdb redid the calling of the PCR reads with MiXCR, one entry per CDR3 protein. The sample lists roughly 200,000 distinct CDR3 sequences; roughly 11% were seen once. The CDR3 spans 17 residues. V gave up 2 bases and J gave up 0 bases, with 15 bases separating them. CDR1 is SGHRS, CDR2 YFSETQ, per germline. This clonotype was recorded many times. The antigen remains unidentified. The input for sequencing was PBMCs, taken before TCRalphabeta/CD19-depleted stem cell transplant. This clonotype was obtained from a child under two years old with acute myeloid leukemia, due to receive a stem cell transplant. V is TRBV5-1 and J is TRBJ1-3; no definite D call. CDR3 DNA: TGCGCCAGCAGCTTCATCTCGTTTCTCACCTCTGGAAACACCATATATTTT. It encodes CASSFISFLTSGNTIYF. Variable domain in full (rest from reference TRBV5-1 and TRBJ1-3): KAGVTQTPRYLIKTRGQQVTLSCSPISGHRSVSWYQQTPGQGLQFLFEYFSETQRNKGNFPGRFSGRQFSNSRSEMNVSTLELGDSALYLCASSFISFLTSGNTIYFGEGSWLTVV.